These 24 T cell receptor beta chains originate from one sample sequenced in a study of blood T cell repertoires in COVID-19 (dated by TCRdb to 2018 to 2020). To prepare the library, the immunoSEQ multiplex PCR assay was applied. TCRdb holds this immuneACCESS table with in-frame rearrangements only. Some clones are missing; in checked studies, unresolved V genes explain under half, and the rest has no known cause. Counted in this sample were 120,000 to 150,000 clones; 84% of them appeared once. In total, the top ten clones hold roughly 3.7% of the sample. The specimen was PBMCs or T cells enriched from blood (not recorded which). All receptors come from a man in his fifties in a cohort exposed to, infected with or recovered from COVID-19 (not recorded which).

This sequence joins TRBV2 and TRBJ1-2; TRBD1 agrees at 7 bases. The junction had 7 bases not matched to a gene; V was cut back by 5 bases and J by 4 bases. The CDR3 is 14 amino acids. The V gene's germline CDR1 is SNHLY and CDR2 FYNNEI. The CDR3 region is CASSSGTDSYGYTF. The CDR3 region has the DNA TGTGCCAGCAGTTCCGGGACAGACTCCTATGGCTACACCTTC.

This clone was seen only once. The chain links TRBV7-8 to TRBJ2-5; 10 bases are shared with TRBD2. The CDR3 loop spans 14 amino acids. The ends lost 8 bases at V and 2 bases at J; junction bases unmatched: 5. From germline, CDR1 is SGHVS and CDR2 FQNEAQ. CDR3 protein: CASQASGGQETQYF. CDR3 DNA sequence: TGTGCCAGCCAGGCTAGCGGGGGACAAGAGACCCAGTACTTC.

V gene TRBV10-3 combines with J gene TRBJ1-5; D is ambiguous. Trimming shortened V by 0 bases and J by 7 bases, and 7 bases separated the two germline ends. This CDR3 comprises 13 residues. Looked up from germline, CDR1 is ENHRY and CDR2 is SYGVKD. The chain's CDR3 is CAISESGEQPQHF. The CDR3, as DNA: TGTGCCATCAGTGAGTCCGGGGAACAGCCCCAGCATTTT.

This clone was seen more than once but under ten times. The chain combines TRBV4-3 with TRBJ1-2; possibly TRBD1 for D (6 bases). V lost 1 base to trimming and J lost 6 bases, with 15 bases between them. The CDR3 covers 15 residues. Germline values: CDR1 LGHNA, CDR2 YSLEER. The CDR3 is CASSQGRTDLDGYTF. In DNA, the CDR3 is TGCGCCAGCAGCCAAGGTCGGACAGATTTAGATGGCTACACCTTC.

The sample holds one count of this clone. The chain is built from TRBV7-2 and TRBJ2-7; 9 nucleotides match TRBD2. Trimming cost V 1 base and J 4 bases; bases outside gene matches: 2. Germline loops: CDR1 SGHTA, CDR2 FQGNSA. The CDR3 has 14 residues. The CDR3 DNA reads TGTGCCAGCAGCTTAGGCGGGGGGGCGTACGAGCAGTACTTC. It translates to CASSLGGGAYEQYF.

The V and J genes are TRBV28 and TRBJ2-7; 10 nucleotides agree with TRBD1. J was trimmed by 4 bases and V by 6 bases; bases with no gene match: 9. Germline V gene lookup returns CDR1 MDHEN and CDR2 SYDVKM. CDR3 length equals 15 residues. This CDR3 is CASSYRDRGWYEQYF. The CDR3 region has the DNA TGTGCCAGCAGCTACCGGGACAGGGGATGGTACGAGCAGTACTTC.

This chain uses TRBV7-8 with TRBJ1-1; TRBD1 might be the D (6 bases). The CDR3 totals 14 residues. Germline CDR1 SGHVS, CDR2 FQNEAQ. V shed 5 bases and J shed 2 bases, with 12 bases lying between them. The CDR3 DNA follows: TGTGCCAGCAGCATGGGGACAACTAACACTGAAGCTTTCTTT. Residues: CASSMGTTNTEAFF.

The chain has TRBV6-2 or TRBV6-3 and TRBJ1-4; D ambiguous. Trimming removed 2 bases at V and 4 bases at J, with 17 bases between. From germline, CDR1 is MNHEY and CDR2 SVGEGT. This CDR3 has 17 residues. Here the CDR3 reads CASSYRLASSHNEKLFF. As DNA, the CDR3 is TGTGCCAGCAGTTACCGCCTCGCTAGTAGCCATAATGAAAAACTGTTTTTT.

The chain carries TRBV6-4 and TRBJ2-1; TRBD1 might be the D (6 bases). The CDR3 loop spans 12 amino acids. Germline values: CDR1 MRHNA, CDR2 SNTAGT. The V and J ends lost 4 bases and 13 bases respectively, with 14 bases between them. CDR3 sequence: CASSVAGTPQFF. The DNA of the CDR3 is TGTGCCAGCAGTGTAGCCGGGACACCCCAGTTCTTC.

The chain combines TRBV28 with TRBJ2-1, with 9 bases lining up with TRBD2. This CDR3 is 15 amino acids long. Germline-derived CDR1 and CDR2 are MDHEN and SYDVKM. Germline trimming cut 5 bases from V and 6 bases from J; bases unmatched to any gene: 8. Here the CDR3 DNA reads TGTGCCAGCAGTCCGAGCGGGGGGTTGGGCAATGAGCAGTTCTTC. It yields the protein CASSPSGGLGNEQFF.

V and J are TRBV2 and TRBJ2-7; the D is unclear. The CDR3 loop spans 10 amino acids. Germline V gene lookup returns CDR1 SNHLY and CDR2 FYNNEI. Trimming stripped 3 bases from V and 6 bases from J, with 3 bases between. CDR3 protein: CASSDLEQYF. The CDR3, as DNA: TGTGCCAGCAGTGATCTCGAGCAGTACTTC.

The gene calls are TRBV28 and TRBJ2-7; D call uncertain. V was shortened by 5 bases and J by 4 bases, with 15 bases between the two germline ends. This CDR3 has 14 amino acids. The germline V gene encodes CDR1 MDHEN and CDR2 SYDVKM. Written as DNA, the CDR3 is TGTGCCAGCAGTACGGTCGTCCATACTTACGAGCAGTACTTC. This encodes CASSTVVHTYEQYF.

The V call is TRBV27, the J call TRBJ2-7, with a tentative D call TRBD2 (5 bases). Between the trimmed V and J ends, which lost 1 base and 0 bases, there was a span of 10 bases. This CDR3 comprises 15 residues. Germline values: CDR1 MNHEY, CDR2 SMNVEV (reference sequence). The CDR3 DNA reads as TGTGCCAGCAGTTTATTCTCGCGGGTCTCCTACGAGCAGTACTTC. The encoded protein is CASSLFSRVSYEQYF.

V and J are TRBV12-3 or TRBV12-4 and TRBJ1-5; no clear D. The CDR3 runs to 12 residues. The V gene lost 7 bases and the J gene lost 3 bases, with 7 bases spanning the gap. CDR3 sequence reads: CASKPPNQPQHF. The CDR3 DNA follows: TGTGCCAGCAAGCCTCCCAATCAGCCCCAGCATTTT.

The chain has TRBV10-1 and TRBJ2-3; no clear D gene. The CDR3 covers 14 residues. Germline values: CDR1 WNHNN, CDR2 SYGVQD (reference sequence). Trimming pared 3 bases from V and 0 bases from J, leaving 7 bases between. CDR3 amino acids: CASSDAASTDTQYF. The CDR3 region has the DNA TGCGCCAGCAGTGACGCGGCTAGCACAGATACGCAGTATTTT.

The CDR3 DNA reads as TGTGCCAGCAGCTATTCCGGGACAGCTACGGCCGGTCAGCCCCAGCATTTT. Translated, it gives CASSYSGTATAGQPQHF. V usage is TRBV5-8 and J usage is TRBJ1-5; 7 positions match TRBD1. V gave up 3 bases and J gave up 6 bases; unmatched junction bases: 15. Germline values: CDR1 SGHTS, CDR2 YDEGEE. The CDR3 is 17 amino acids.

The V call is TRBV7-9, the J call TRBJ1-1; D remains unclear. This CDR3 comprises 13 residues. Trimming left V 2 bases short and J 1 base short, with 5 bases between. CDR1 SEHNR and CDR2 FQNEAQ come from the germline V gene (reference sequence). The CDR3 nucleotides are TGTGCCAGCAGCTTAAAAGCGAACACTGAAGCTTTCTTT. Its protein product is CASSLKANTEAFF.

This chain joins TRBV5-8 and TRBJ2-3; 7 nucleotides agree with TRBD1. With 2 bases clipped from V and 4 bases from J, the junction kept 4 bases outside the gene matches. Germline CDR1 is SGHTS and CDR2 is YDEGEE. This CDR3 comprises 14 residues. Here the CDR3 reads CASSFRQGPDTQYF. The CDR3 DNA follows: TGTGCCAGCAGCTTTAGACAGGGACCAGATACGCAGTATTTT.

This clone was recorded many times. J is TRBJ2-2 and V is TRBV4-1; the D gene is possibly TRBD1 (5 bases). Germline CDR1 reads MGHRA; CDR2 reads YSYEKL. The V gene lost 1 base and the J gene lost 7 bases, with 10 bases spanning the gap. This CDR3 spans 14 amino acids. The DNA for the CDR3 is TGCGCCAGCAGCCAAGGCAGGGCGGACGGGGAGCTGTTTTTT. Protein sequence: CASSQGRADGELFF.

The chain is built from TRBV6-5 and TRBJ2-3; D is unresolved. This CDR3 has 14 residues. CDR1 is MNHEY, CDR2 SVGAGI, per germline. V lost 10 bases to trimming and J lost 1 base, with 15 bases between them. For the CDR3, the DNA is TGTGCCACCATTAGAACCTCGGGCACAGATACGCAGTATTTT. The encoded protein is CATIRTSGTDTQYF.

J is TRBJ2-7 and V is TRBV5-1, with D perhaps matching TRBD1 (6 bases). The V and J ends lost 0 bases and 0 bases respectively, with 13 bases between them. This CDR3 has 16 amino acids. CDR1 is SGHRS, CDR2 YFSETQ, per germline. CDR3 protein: CASSLGRDTHSYEQYF. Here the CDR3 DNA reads TGCGCCAGCAGCTTGGGCCGGGACACTCACTCCTACGAGCAGTACTTC. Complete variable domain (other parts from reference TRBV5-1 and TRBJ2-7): KAGVTQTPRYLIKTRGQQVTLSCSPISGHRSVSWYQQTPGQGLQFLFEYFSETQRNKGNFPGRFSGRQFSNSRSEMNVSTLELGDSALYLCASSLGRDTHSYEQYFGPGTRLTVT.

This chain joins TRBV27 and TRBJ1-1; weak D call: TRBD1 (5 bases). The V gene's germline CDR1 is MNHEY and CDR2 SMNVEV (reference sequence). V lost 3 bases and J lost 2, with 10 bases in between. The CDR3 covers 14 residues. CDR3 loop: CASSLWQGNTEAFF. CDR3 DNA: TGTGCCAGCAGTTTGTGGCAGGGCAACACTGAAGCTTTCTTT.

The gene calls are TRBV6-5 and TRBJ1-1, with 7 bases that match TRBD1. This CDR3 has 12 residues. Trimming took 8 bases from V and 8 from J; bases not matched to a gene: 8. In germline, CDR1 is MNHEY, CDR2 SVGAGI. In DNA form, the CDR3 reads TGTGCCAGCGTGGGACAGAACCTAGAAGCTTTCTTT. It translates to CASVGQNLEAFF.

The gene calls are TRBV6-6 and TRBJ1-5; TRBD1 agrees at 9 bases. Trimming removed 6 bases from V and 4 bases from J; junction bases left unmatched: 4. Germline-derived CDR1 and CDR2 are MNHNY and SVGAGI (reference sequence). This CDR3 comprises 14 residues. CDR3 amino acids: CASRRQGVNQPQHF. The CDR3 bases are TGTGCCAGCAGAAGACAGGGGGTGAATCAGCCCCAGCATTTT.